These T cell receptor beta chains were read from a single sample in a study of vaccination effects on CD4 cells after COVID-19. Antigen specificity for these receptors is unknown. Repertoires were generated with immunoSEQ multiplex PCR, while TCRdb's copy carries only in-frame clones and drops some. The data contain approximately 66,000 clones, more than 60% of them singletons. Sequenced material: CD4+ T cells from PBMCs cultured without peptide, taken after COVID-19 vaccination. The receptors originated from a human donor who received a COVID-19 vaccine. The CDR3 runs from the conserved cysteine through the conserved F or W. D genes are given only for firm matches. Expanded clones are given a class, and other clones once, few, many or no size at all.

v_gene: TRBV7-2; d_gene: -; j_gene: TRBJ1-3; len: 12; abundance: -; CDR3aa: CASSLGPNTIYF; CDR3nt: TGTGCCAGCAGCTTAGGGCCAAACACCATATATTTT
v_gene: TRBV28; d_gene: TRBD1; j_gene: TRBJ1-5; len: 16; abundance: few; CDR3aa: CASRDLPGQGNQPQHF; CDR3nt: TGTGCCAGCAGGGACCTACCGGGACAGGGAAATCAGCCCCAGCATTTT
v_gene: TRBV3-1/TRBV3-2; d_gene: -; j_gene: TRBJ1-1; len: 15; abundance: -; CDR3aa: CASSRRGKMNTEAFF; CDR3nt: TGTGCCAGCAGCCGGCGGGGGAAGATGAACACTGAAGCTTTCTTT
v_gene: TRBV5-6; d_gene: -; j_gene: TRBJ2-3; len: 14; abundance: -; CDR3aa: CASSLPAGTDTQYF; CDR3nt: TGTGCCAGCAGCTTACCGGCGGGCACAGATACGCAGTATTTT
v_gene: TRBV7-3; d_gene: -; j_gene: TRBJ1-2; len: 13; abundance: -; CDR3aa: CASSLGRTEGYTF; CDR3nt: TGTGCCAGCAGCCTCGGCCGGACAGAAGGCTACACCTTC
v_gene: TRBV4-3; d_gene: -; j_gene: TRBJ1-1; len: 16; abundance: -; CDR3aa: CASSQRRFWEYTEAFF; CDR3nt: TGCGCCAGCAGCCAACGGCGGTTTTGGGAATACACTGAAGCTTTCTTT
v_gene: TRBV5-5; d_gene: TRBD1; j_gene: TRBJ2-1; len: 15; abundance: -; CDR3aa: CASSLGGASYNEQFF; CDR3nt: TGTGCCAGCAGCTTAGGGGGCGCATCTTACAATGAGCAGTTCTTC
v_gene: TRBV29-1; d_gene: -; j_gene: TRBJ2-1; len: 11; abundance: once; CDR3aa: CSAETGLAQFF; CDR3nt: TGCAGCGCTGAGACAGGTTTGGCGCAGTTCTTC
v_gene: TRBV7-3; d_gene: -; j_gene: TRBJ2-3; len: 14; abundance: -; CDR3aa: CASRSRELTDTQYF; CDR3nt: TGTGCCAGCAGGAGCCGGGAGCTCACAGATACGCAGTATTTT
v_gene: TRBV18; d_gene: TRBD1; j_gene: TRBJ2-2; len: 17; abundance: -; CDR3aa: CASSRYSPAGGPGELFF; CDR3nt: TGTGCCAGCTCGCGGTACTCTCCGGCAGGGGGCCCCGGGGAGCTGTTTTTT
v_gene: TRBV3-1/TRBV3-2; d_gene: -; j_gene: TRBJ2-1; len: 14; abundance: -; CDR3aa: CASGSTGITDEQFF; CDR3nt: TGTGCCAGCGGGAGTACAGGGATAACCGATGAGCAGTTCTTC
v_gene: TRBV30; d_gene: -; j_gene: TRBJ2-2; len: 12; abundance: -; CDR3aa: CAWSTGTGELFF; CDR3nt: TGTGCCTGGAGCACAGGGACCGGGGAGCTGTTTTTT
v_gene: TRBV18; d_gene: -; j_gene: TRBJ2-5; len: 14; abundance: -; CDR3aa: CASSLNGGEETQYF; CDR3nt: TGTGCCAGCTCACTCAATGGGGGAGAAGAGACCCAGTACTTC
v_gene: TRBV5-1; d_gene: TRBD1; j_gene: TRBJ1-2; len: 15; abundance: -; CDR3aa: CASSVQGPGDYGYTF; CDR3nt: TGCGCCAGCAGCGTACAGGGGCCCGGAGACTATGGCTACACCTTC
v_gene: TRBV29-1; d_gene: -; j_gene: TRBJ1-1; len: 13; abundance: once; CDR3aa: CSVEPSMNTEAFF; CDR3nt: TGCAGCGTTGAACCAAGCATGAACACTGAAGCTTTCTTT
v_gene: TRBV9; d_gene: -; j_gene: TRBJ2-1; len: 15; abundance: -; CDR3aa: CASSPSTGSYNEQFF; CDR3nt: TGTGCCAGCAGCCCATCGACAGGCTCCTACAATGAGCAGTTCTTC
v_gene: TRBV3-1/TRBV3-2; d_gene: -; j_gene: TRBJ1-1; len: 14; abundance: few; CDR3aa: CASSTDRLNTEAFF; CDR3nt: TGTGCCAGCAGTACCGACAGGCTGAACACTGAAGCTTTCTTT
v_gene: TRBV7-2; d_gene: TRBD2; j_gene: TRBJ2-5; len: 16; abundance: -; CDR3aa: CASSLALAGGQETQYF; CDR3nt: TGTGCCAGCAGCTTAGCTCTAGCGGGGGGCCAAGAGACCCAGTACTTC
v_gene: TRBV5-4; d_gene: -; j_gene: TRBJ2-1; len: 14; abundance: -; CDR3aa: CASSLGRLADEQFF; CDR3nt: TGTGCCAGCAGCTTGGGACGCCTGGCCGATGAGCAGTTCTTC
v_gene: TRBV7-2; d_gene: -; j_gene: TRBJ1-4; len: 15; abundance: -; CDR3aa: CASSLMGSVEEKLFF; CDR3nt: TGTGCCAGCAGCTTAATGGGGAGCGTAGAAGAAAAACTGTTTTTT